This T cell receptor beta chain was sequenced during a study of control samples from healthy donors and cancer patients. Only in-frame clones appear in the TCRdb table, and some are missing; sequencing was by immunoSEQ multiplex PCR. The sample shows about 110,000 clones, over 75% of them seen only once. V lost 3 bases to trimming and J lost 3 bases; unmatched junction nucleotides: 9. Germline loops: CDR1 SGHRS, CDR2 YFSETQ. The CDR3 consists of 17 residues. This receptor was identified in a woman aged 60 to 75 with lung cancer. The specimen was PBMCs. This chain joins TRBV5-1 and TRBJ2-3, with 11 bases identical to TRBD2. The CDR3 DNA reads TGCGCCAGCAGCTCGCGATTACTAGCGGGAGTTACAGATACGCAGTATTTT. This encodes CASSSRLLAGVTDTQYF.